The present entry profiles one TCR beta chain with its context. One end of the junction is discordant with germline, which a read error may explain. The sample comes from a study of cytomegalovirus exposure and HLA in healthy donors. CDR3 length: 16 amino acids. Germline CDR1 is SEHNR and CDR2 is FQNEAQ (reference sequence). With 60 Vbeta and 13 Jbeta primers, the PCR was carried out. Measured with immunoSEQ multiplex PCR; TCRdb has only the in-frame clones, and not every one. This sample has roughly 180,000 clones, with approximately 80% found just once. The sample comprised PBMCs. The chain is built from TRBV7-9 and TRBJ2-2, with TRBD1 identical over 8 bases. This TCR was recovered from a female donor in good health and CMV-seronegative. The CDR3 loop is CSSIQKDRANTGELFF. The CDR3, as DNA: TGTTCCAGTATCCAAAAGGACAGGGCGAACACCGGGGAGCTGTTTTTT.